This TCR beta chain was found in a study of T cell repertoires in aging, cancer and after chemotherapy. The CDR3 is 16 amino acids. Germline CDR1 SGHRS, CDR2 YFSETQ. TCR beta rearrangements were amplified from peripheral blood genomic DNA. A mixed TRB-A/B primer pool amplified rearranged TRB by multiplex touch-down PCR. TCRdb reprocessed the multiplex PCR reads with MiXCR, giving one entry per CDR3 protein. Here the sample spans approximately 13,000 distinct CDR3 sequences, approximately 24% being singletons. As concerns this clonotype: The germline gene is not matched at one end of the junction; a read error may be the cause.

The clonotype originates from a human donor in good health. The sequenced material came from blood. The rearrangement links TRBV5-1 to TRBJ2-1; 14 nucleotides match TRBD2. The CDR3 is CASSWPGTSGGLEQFF. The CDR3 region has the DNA TGTGCCAGCAGCTGGCCGGGGACTAGCGGGGGTCTTGAGCAGTTCTTC.